A single sample is the source of the 16 T cell receptor beta chains below, sequenced in a study of T cell responses to AZD1222 COVID-19 vaccine. Assay used: immunoSEQ multiplex PCR; TCRdb lists only in-frame clones, some missing. This sample has 150,000 to 200,000 clones, with around 90% found just once. Sequencing used peripheral blood, obtained on day 0 of AZD1222 vaccination. These receptors originate from an adult in good health.

Comments on this clone: Other DNA sequences in this sample translate to the same CDR3. The chain combines TRBV28 with TRBJ2-2; no clear D. Germline V gene sequence: CDR1 MDHEN, CDR2 SYDVKM. V lost 4 bases to trimming and J lost 7 bases, with 16 bases between them. This CDR3 is 15 amino acids long. CDR3 in amino acids: CASSSPLGWGGELFF. The DNA of the CDR3 is TGTGCCAGCAGTTCCCCCCTAGGGTGGGGCGGGGAGCTGTTTTTT.

The chain links TRBV9 to TRBJ2-2; 7 bases are shared with TRBD1. CDR1 SGDLS and CDR2 YYNGEE come from the germline V gene. V was clipped by 3 bases and J by 1 base; unmatched bases: 9. CDR3 length: 17 amino acids. Here the CDR3 DNA reads TGTGCCAGCAGCGCACGGGTTTGGACAGGGAACACCGGGGAGCTGTTTTTT. Protein sequence: CASSARVWTGNTGELFF.

V usage is TRBV12-5 and J usage is TRBJ2-1, with 9 nucleotides matching TRBD2. CDR3 size: 21 residues. V shed 0 bases, J shed 8 bases, and the junction held 23 bases outside the gene matches. CDR1 and CDR2 from the germline V gene are LGHNT and FRNRAP. CDR3 loop: CASGLVTVRASGVLGSDEQFF. The CDR3 region has the DNA TGTGCTAGTGGTTTGGTAACAGTCAGGGCTAGCGGGGTACTTGGGTCAGATGAGCAGTTCTTC. Complete variable domain (other parts from reference TRBV12-5 and TRBJ2-1): DARVTQTPRHKVTEMGQEVTMRCQPILGHNTVFWYRQTMMQGLELLAYFRNRAPLDDSGMPKDRFSAEMPDATLATLKIQPSEPRDSAVYFCASGLVTVRASGVLGSDEQFFGPGTRLTVL.

The chain combines TRBV11-2 with TRBJ2-5; D is uncertain. The CDR3 contains 15 residues. The germline V and J ends were trimmed by 0 bases and 6 bases, with 14 bases remaining between them. Per the germline V gene, CDR1 is SGHAT and CDR2 is FQNNGV. In DNA, the CDR3 is TGTGCCAGCAGCTTAGATCGAGTAGGGCCTAAGACCCAGTACTTC. This translates into CASSLDRVGPKTQYF.

The sample holds a few counts of this clone. The gene calls are TRBV10-3 and TRBJ1-1, with no clear D. CDR3 length: 16 residues. V was cut by 6 bases and J by 0 bases, with 17 bases left in between. Germline CDR1 ENHRY, CDR2 SYGVKD. The CDR3 loop reads CAIREGGVSLNTEAFF. CDR3 in DNA: TGTGCCATCAGGGAGGGTGGGGTCAGCTTGAACACTGAAGCTTTCTTT.

The chain combines TRBV4-1 with TRBJ1-1; D gene unclear. Germline-derived CDR1 and CDR2 are MGHRA and YSYEKL. Trimming pared 3 bases from V and 7 bases from J, leaving 15 bases between. The length of the CDR3 is 14 residues. The CDR3 DNA sequence: TGCGCCAGCAGCCAGGACCCAGGAGCTTATGAAGCTTTCTTT. Encoded protein: CASSQDPGAYEAFF.

The chain joins TRBV28 to TRBJ1-2; 7 bases map to TRBD1. CDR3 length: 15 residues. Germline lookup yields CDR1 MDHEN and CDR2 SYDVKM. V dropped 3 bases and J dropped 5; count of bases not matched to a gene: 9. For the CDR3, the DNA is TGTGCCAGCAGTTTTCTCTCTGCAGGGGGTTATGGCTACACCTTC. Its protein product is CASSFLSAGGYGYTF.

This chain links TRBV29-1 with TRBJ2-7; 8 nucleotides line up with TRBD2. Germline V lookup: CDR1 SQVTM, CDR2 ANQGSEA. Losses at the gene ends were 4 bases for V and 2 bases for J; bases not matched to a gene: 7. The CDR3 extends over 14 amino acids. The CDR3 loop is CSVVGAGGPYEQYF. CDR3 sequence (DNA): TGCAGCGTTGTCGGGGCGGGAGGCCCCTACGAGCAGTACTTC.

The chain is built from TRBV12-5 and TRBJ2-7; no definite D call. The CDR3 has 12 amino acids. V was trimmed by 7 bases and J by 5 bases, leaving 12 bases between them. CDR1 is LGHNT, CDR2 FRNRAP, per germline. The CDR3 region is CASAGDWDEQYF. In DNA form, the CDR3 reads TGTGCTAGTGCTGGGGATTGGGACGAGCAGTACTTC.

The sample holds one count of this clone. The gene calls are TRBV28 and TRBJ1-2; 7 bases fit TRBD1. Germline lookup yields CDR1 MDHEN and CDR2 SYDVKM. The CDR3 covers 13 residues. The V segment lost 10 bases and the J segment 0 bases; nucleotides outside the gene matches: 5. Here the CDR3 reads CANRGRANYGYTF. The CDR3 region has the DNA TGTGCCAACAGGGGACGGGCTAACTATGGCTACACCTTC.

V gene TRBV5-1 combines with J gene TRBJ1-2, with 8 positions matching TRBD1. CDR3 length: 13 amino acids. Unmatched junction bases numbered 8, after V lost 5 bases and J lost 8 bases. Germline assignment: CDR1 SGHRS and CDR2 YFSETQ. CDR3 nucleotide sequence: TGCGCCAGCAGAGATTCCAGGGGGCAAGGCTACACCTTC. This sequence encodes CASRDSRGQGYTF.

The chain joins TRBV28 to TRBJ1-3, with D uncertain. The germline V gene has CDR1 MDHEN and CDR2 SYDVKM. V lost 3 bases to trimming and J lost 0 bases, with 6 bases between them. This CDR3 region has 14 residues. CDR3 region: CASSFPSSGNTIYF. In DNA, the CDR3 is TGTGCCAGCAGTTTCCCAAGCTCTGGAAACACCATATATTTT.

The chain uses TRBV25-1 and TRBJ2-7; 7 bases line up with TRBD2. CDR3 size: 16 residues. Germline V gene data show CDR1 as MGHDK and CDR2 as SYGVNS. The V segment lost 1 base and the J segment 0 bases; nucleotides outside the gene matches: 6. The CDR3, as DNA: TGTGCCAGCAGTGAATCCCCGGCTAGCGGCTCCTACGAGCAGTACTTC. Translating it yields CASSESPASGSYEQYF.

In this sample, this clone turned up once. The CDR3 DNA is TGTGCCAGCAGTTCCAGGGGGCGCGGAGGCAATCAGCCCCAGCATTTT. It encodes CASSSRGRGGNQPQHF. The chain employs TRBV28 and TRBJ1-5; TRBD1 matches 8 bases. CDR1 and CDR2 from the germline V gene are MDHEN and SYDVKM. V trimming: 4 bases; J trimming: 2 bases; junction bases outside the gene matches: 7. The CDR3 contains 16 residues.

This chain uses TRBV20-1 with TRBJ2-7; 8 nucleotides line up with TRBD1. CDR1 and CDR2 (germline): DFQATT, SNEGSKA (reference sequence). This CDR3 region has 13 residues. With 3 bases clipped from V and 3 bases from J, the junction kept 4 bases outside the gene matches. The CDR3: CSASEDRDYEQYF. CDR3 sequence (DNA): TGCAGTGCTAGTGAGGACAGGGACTACGAGCAGTACTTC.

The genes are TRBV6-4 and TRBJ2-2; 7 nucleotides line up with TRBD2. Germline CDR1 is MRHNA and CDR2 is SNTAGT. Losses at the gene ends were 5 bases for V and 0 bases for J; bases not matched to a gene: 6. CDR3 length: 16 amino acids. The CDR3 bases are TGTGCCAGCAGTCCGGGACTACCTACGAACACCGGGGAGCTGTTTTTT. Translation: CASSPGLPTNTGELFF.